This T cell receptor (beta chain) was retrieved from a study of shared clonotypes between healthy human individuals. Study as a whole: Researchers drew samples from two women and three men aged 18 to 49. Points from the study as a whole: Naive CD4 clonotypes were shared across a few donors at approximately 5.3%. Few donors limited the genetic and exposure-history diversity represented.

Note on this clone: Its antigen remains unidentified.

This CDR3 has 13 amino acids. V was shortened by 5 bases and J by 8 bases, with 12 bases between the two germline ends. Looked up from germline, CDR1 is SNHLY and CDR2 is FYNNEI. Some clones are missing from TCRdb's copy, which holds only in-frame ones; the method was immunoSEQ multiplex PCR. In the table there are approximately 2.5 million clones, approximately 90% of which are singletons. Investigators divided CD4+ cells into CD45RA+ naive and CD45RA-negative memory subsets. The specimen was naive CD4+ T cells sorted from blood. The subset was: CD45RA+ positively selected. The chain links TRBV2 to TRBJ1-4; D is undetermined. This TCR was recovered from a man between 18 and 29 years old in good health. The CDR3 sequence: CASSFLREEKLFF. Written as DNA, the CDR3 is TGTGCCAGCAGTTTCCTAAGGGAAGAAAAACTGTTTTTT.